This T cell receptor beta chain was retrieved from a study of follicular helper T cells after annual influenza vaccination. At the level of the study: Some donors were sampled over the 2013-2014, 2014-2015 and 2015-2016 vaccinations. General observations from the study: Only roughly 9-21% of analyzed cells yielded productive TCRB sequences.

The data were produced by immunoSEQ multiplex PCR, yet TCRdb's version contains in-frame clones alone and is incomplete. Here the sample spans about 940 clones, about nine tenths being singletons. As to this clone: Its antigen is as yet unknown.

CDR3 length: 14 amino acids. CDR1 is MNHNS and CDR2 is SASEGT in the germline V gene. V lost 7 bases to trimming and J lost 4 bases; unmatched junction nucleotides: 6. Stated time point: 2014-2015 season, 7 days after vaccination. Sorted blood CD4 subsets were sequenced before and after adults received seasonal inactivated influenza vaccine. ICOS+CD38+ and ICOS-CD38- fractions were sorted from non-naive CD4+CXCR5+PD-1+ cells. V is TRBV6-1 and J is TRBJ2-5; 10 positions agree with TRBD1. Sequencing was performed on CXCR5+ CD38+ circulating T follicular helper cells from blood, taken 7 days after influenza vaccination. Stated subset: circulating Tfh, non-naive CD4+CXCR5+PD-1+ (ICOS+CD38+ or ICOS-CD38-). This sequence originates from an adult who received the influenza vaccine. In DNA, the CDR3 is TGTGCCAGCAATACAGACAGGGGGCGAGAGACCCAGTACTTC. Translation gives CASNTDRGRETQYF.